The clone carrying this T cell receptor (beta chain) was detected once. Original methodology: Reference gene primer amplification in the assay estimated nucleated cell counts. Clones were sequenced by immunoSEQ multiplex PCR, and TCRdb holds only the in-frame ones, with some missing. Clonal size and the V and J genes are those of that table, whereas D and trimming came from the DNA. The sample shows over 60,000 clones, roughly nine tenths of them seen only once. This specimen comes from a study of blood T cell repertoires in COVID-19. Study-level background: Material from acute and convalescent COVID-19 was sourced from the United States, Italy and Spain. The analysed material was cDNA or gDNA that came from T cells, B-cell-depleted T cells, or PBMCs.

The CDR3 is 14 amino acids. Germline loops: CDR1 SEHNR, CDR2 FQNEAQ (reference sequence). Trimming shortened V by 1 base and J by 2 bases, and 8 bases separated the two germline ends. This TCR came from a man at least 80 years old with acute or convalescent COVID-19. Sequencing was carried out using peripheral blood. The rearrangement links TRBV7-9 to TRBJ1-2; D gene unclear. The CDR3 spells CASSLEGGNYGYTF. CDR3 sequence (DNA): TGTGCCAGCAGCTTAGAGGGAGGGAACTATGGCTACACCTTC. The variable domain in full, with the rest retrieved from reference TRBV7-9 and TRBJ1-2, is DTGVSQNPRHKITKRGQNVTFRCDPISEHNRLYWYRQTLGQGPEFLTYFQNEAQLEKSRLLSDRFSAERPKGSFSTLEIQRTEQGDSAMYLCASSLEGGNYGYTFGSGTRLTVV.